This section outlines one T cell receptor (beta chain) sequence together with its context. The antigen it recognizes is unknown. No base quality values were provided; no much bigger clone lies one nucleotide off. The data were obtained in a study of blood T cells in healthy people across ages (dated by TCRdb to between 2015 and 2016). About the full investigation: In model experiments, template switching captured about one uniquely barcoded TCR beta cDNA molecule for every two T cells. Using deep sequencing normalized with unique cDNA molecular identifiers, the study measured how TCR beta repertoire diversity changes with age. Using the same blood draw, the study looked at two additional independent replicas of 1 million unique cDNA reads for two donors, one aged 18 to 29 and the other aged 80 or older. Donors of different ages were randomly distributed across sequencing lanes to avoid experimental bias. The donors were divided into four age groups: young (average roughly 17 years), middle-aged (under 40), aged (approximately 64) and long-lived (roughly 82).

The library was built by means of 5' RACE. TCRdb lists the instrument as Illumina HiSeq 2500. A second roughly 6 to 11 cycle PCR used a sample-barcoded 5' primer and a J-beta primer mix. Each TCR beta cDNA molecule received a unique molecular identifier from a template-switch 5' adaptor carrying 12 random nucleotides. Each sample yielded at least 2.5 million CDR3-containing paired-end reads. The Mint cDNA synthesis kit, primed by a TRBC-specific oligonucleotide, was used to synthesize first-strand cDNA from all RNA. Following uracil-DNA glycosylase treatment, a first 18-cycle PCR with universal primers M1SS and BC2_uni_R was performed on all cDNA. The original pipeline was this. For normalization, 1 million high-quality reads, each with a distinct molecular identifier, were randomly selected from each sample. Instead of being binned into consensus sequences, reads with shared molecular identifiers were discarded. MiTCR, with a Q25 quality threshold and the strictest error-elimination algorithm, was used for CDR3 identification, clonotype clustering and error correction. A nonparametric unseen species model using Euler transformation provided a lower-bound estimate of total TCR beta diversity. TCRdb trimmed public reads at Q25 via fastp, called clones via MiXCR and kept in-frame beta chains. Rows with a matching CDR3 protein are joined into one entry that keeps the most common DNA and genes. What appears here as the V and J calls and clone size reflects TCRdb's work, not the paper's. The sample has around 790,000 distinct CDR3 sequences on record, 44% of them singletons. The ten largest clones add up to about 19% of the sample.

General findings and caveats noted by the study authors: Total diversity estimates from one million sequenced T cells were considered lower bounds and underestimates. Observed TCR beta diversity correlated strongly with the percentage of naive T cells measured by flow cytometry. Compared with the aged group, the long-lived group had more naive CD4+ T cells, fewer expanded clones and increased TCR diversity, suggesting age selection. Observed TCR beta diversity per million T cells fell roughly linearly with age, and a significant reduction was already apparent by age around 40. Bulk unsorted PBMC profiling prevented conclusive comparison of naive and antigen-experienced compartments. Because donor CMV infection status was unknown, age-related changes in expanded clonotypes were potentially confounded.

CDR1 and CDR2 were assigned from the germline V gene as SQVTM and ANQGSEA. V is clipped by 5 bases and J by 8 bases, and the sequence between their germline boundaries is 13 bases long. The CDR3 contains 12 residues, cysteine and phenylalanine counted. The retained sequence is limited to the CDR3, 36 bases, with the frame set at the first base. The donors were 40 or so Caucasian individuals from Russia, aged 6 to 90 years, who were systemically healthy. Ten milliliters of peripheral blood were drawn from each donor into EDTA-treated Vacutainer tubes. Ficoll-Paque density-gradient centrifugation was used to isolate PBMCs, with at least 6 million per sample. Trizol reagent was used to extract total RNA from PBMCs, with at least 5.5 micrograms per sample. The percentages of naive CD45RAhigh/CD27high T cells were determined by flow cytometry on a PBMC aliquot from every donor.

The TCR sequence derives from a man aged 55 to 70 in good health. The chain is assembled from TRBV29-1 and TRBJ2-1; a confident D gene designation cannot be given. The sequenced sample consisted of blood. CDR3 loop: CSVRRLADEQFF. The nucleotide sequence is TGCAGCGTTCGACGGCTCGCTGATGAGCAGTTCTTC.